This is a list of T cell receptor beta chains from one sample in a study of shared clonotypes between healthy human individuals. Libraries were prepared by immunoSEQ multiplex PCR; TCRdb keeps only in-frame clonotypes and omits some of them. The sample shows some 2,100,000 clones, 90% to 95% of them seen only once. The source material was naive CD8+ T cells from PBMCs. The receptors derive from a man between 18 and 29 years old in good health. Some clones in this sample may be carry-over from other donors' samples. The CDR3 runs from the conserved cysteine through the conserved F or W. D genes are given only for firm matches. Clone size is given for some rows only: seen once, a few or many times, or a class if the clone is expanded.

J: TRBJ1-1
D: -
V: TRBV6-1
size: -
CDR3: CASSERMGRNTEAFF
DNA: TGTGCCAGCAGTGAACGGATGGGCAGGAACACTGAAGCTTTCTTT

J: TRBJ2-7
D: -
V: TRBV9
size: once
CDR3: CASSVGQANSYEQYF
DNA: TGTGCCAGCAGCGTAGGACAGGCAAACTCCTACGAGCAGTACTTC

J: TRBJ2-7
D: -
V: TRBV19
size: -
CDR3: CASSWSRATSYEQYF
DNA: TGTGCCAGTAGTTGGTCCAGGGCCACCTCCTACGAGCAGTACTTC

J: TRBJ2-1
D: -
V: TRBV6-5
size: -
CDR3: CASSYGYEQFF
DNA: TGTGCCAGCAGTTATGGATATGAGCAGTTCTTC

J: TRBJ2-3
D: -
V: TRBV2
size: -
CDR3: CASSGPGGWSSPDTQYF
DNA: TGTGCCAGCAGTGGACCCGGTGGCTGGTCTTCTCCAGATACGCAGTATTTT

J: TRBJ2-3
D: -
V: TRBV7-3
size: -
CDR3: CASSGGLSLRTDTQYF
DNA: TGTGCCAGCAGCGGGGGACTGTCCCTTCGCACAGATACGCAGTATTTT

J: TRBJ2-3
D: TRBD2
V: TRBV4-1
size: -
CDR3: CASSQPKIRLAGVGDTQYF
DNA: TGCGCCAGCAGCCAACCGAAAATTCGACTAGCGGGAGTGGGAGATACGCAGTATTTT

J: TRBJ2-6
D: -
V: TRBV6-5
size: -
CDR3: CASSYELDSGANVLTF
DNA: TGTGCCAGCAGTTACGAATTAGACTCTGGGGCCAACGTCCTGACTTTC

J: TRBJ1-3
D: -
V: TRBV10-3
size: -
CDR3: CAISDSIRSGNTIYF
DNA: TGTGCCATCAGTGATAGCATCCGCTCTGGAAACACCATATATTTT

J: TRBJ1-2
D: -
V: TRBV28
size: -
CDR3: CASSFKGYYGYTF
DNA: TGTGCCAGCAGTTTTAAGGGTTACTATGGCTACACCTTC

J: TRBJ2-2
D: TRBD1
V: TRBV13
size: -
CDR3: CATKGQGRTGELFF
DNA: TGTGCCACCAAGGGACAGGGGCGCACCGGGGAGCTGTTTTTT

J: TRBJ2-5
D: -
V: TRBV4-3
size: -
CDR3: CASSQDSISSAQYF
DNA: TGCGCCAGCAGCCAAGATTCCATTTCGTCGGCCCAGTACTTC

J: TRBJ2-2
D: -
V: TRBV13
size: -
CDR3: CASSLFLTGELFF
DNA: TGTGCCAGCAGCTTATTTCTTACCGGGGAGCTGTTTTTT

J: TRBJ2-1
D: -
V: TRBV28
size: -
CDR3: CASSPHYRGGGNEQFF
DNA: TGTGCCAGCAGTCCCCACTACAGGGGAGGAGGCAATGAGCAGTTCTTC

J: TRBJ1-2
D: -
V: TRBV27
size: once
CDR3: CASSSKDGNYGYTF
DNA: TGTGCCAGCAGTTCCAAGGACGGAAACTATGGCTACACCTTC

J: TRBJ2-7
D: -
V: TRBV29-1
size: -
CDR3: CSVWDTYEQYF
DNA: TGCAGCGTTTGGGACACCTACGAGCAGTACTTC

J: TRBJ2-1
D: TRBD1
V: TRBV19
size: -
CDR3: CATSTGTGAYEQFF
DNA: TGTGCCACCAGCACCGGGACAGGGGCTTATGAGCAGTTCTTC

J: TRBJ2-3
D: -
V: TRBV4-1
size: -
CDR3: CASSPRTVSSRSDTQYF
DNA: TGCGCCAGCAGCCCCAGGACAGTTTCCTCACGCTCAGATACGCAGTATTTT

J: TRBJ2-7
D: -
V: TRBV5-6
size: -
CDR3: CASSPPDRSYEQYF
DNA: TGTGCCAGCAGCCCTCCGGACAGATCCTACGAGCAGTACTTC

J: TRBJ1-1
D: -
V: TRBV9
size: -
CDR3: CASSVVRENTEAFF
DNA: TGTGCCAGCAGCGTAGTAAGGGAGAACACTGAAGCTTTCTTT

J: TRBJ1-1
D: -
V: TRBV5-1
size: -
CDR3: CASSLAGWEPNTEAFF
DNA: TGCGCCAGCAGCTTGGCCGGGTGGGAACCGAACACTGAAGCTTTCTTT

J: TRBJ1-2
D: -
V: TRBV14
size: -
CDR3: CASREQGYDGYTF
DNA: TGTGCCAGCAGAGAACAGGGTTACGATGGCTACACCTTC

J: TRBJ2-7
D: TRBD2
V: TRBV9
size: -
CDR3: CASSEGLAGPHEQYF
DNA: TGTGCCAGCAGCGAGGGACTAGCGGGACCCCACGAGCAGTACTTC

J: TRBJ2-7
D: -
V: TRBV7-8
size: -
CDR3: CASSLVTRFYEQYF
DNA: TGTGCCAGCAGCTTAGTGACACGATTCTACGAGCAGTACTTC

J: TRBJ2-5
D: -
V: TRBV5-6
size: -
CDR3: CASSLRAGWETQYF
DNA: TGTGCCAGCAGCTTGCGGGCAGGGTGGGAGACCCAGTACTTC

J: TRBJ1-1
D: -
V: TRBV29-1
size: -
CDR3: CSVTGIEAFF
DNA: TGCAGCGTTACAGGGATTGAAGCTTTCTTT

J: TRBJ2-5
D: -
V: TRBV9
size: -
CDR3: CASSVAGTQETQYF
DNA: TGTGCCAGCAGCGTAGCGGGTACCCAAGAGACCCAGTACTTC

J: TRBJ1-5
D: -
V: TRBV27
size: -
CDR3: CASSFIGTLNQPQHF
DNA: TGTGCCAGCAGTTTCATCGGGACACTCAATCAGCCCCAGCATTTT

J: TRBJ1-2
D: -
V: TRBV30
size: few
CDR3: CAWSAWTAAQGYTF
DNA: TGTGCCTGGAGTGCATGGACCGCCGCTCAGGGCTACACCTTC

J: TRBJ2-7
D: -
V: TRBV6-5
size: -
CDR3: CASSYSSSHYEQYF
DNA: TGTGCCAGCAGTTACTCTAGTTCCCACTACGAGCAGTACTTC

J: TRBJ2-7
D: -
V: TRBV5-1
size: -
CDR3: CASSRVVWDRDSYEQYF
DNA: TGCGCCAGCAGCCGAGTTGTTTGGGATAGGGACTCCTACGAGCAGTACTTC

J: TRBJ2-7
D: TRBD2
V: TRBV4-1
size: -
CDR3: CASSQLTTSGGYEQYF
DNA: TGCGCCAGCAGCCAGCTGACGACTAGCGGGGGATACGAGCAGTACTTC

J: TRBJ2-2
D: -
V: TRBV19
size: -
CDR3: CASSISGVLGAGELFF
DNA: TGTGCCAGTAGTATCTCGGGGGTGCTCGGCGCCGGGGAGCTGTTTTTT

J: TRBJ2-5
D: -
V: TRBV5-8
size: -
CDR3: CASSFAGLQETQYF
DNA: TGTGCCAGCAGCTTCGCAGGGCTCCAAGAGACCCAGTACTTC

J: TRBJ1-6
D: TRBD1
V: TRBV27
size: -
CDR3: CASSEGQGDRYNSPLHF
DNA: TGTGCCAGCAGTGAGGGACAGGGGGACCGCTATAATTCACCCCTCCACTTT

J: TRBJ2-7
D: -
V: TRBV25-1
size: -
CDR3: CASSDLASYEQYF
DNA: TGTGCCAGCAGTGATCTTGCATCCTACGAGCAGTACTTC

J: TRBJ2-3
D: -
V: TRBV7-9
size: -
CDR3: CATGTDYTSTDTQYF
DNA: TGTGCCACAGGCACGGATTACACTAGCACAGATACGCAGTATTTT